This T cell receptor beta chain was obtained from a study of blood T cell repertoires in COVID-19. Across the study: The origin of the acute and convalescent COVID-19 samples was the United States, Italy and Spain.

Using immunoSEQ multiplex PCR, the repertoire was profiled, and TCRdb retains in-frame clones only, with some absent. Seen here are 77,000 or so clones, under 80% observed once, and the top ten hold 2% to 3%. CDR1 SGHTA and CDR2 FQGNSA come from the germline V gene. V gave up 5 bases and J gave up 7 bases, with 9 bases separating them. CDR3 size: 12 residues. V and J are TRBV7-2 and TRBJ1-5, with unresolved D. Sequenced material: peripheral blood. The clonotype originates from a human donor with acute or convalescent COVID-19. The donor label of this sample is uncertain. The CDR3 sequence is CASSPVGQPQHF. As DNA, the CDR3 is TGTGCCAGCAGCCCAGTCGGGCAGCCCCAGCATTTT.